This T cell receptor beta chain was sequenced in a study of T cell responses to AZD1222 COVID-19 vaccine. General study points: Clonal diversity was possibly underestimated, and the donors were mostly white British, with more females. Scientists sampled the repertoires only once the peak T cell response had passed.

On this clone itself: Its antigen is currently unknown.

The CDR3 covers 18 residues. V was clipped by 3 bases and J by 5 bases, with 23 bases between them. CDR1 is LNHNV, CDR2 YYDKDF, per germline (reference sequence). Sequenced by immunoSEQ multiplex PCR; TCRdb stores in-frame clones only, minus some. The repertoire holds about 96,000 clones, 85% to 90% seen once, with about 25% in the top ten. Source: peripheral blood, taken on day 0 of AZD1222 vaccination. V is TRBV15 and J is TRBJ1-5; D unresolved. The sequence was collected from an adult in good health. Written as DNA, the CDR3 is TGTGCCACCAGCAGTTTTAAATTGAGCAGCTTCAAGGATCAGCCCCAGCATTTT. Translation: CATSSFKLSSFKDQPQHF. The whole variable domain, filled in from reference TRBV15 and TRBJ1-5, reads DAMVIQNPRYQVTQFGKPVTLSCSQTLNHNVMYWYQQKSSQAPKLLFHYYDKDFNNEADTPDNFQSRRPNTSFCFLDIRSPGLGDTAMYLCATSSFKLSSFKDQPQHFGDGTRLSIL.